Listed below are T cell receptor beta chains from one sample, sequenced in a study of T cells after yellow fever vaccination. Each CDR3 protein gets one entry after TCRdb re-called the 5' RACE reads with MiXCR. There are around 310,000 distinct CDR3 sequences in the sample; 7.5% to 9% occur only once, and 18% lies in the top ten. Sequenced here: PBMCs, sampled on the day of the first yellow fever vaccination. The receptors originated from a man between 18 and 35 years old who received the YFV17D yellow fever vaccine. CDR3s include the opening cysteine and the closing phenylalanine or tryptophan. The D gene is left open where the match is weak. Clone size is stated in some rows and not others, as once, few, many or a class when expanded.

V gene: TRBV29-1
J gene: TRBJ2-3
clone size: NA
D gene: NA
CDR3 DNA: TGCAGCGTACCGGGCCAAACCCGGGTGACAGATACGCAGTATTTT
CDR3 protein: CSVPGQTRVTDTQYF

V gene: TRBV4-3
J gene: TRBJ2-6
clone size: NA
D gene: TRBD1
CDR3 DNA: TGCGCCAGCAGCCAAGATTCCCGGACAGGGGTGTTCGGGGCCAACGTCCTGACTTTC
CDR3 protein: CASSQDSRTGVFGANVLTF

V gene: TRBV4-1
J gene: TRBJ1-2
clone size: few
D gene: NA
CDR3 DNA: TGCGCCAGCAGCCAAGGGGAACTAAACCCAGCTGGCTACACCTTC
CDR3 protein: CASSQGELNPAGYTF

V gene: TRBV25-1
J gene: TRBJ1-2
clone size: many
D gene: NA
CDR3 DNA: TGTGCCAGCTCCAAGGAAGGGGGGGATATTAGTGGCTACACCTTC
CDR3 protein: CASSKEGGDISGYTF

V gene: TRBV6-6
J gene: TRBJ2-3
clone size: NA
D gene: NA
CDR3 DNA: TGTGCCATACAAAATGCAGATACGCAGTATTTT
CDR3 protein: CAIQNADTQYF

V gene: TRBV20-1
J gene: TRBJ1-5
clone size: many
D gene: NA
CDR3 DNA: TGCAGTGCTCCCGAAGGGCGGGGGGACAATCAGCCCCAGCATTTT
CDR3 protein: CSAPEGRGDNQPQHF

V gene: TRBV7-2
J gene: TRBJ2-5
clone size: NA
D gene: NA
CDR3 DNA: TGTGCCAGCAGCTTGTGGAGTAGAGAGACCCAGTACTTC
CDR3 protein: CASSLWSRETQYF

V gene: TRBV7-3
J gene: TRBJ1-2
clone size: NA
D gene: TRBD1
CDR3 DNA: TGTGCCAGCAGCGCCCCACATGGACAGGGGATCAGTGGCTACACCTTC
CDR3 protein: CASSAPHGQGISGYTF

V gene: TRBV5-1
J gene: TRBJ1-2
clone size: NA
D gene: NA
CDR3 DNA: TGCGCCAGCAGCTTGGCCTCACAGATTTGGAACTATGGCTACACCTTC
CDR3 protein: CASSLASQIWNYGYTF

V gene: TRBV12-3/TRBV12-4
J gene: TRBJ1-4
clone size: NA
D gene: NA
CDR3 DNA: TGTGCCAGCAGTTTCGGGGTTTTAACTAATGAAAAACTGTTTTTT
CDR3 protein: CASSFGVLTNEKLFF

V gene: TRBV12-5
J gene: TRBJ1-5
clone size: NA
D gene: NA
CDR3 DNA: TGTGCTAGTGGTTTGCTGGTCCGGGCAGGTATGAACAATCAGCCCCAGCATTTT
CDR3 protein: CASGLLVRAGMNNQPQHF

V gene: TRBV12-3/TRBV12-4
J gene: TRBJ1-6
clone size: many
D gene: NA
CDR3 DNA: TGTGCCAGCCGCCAAGGCTCCTCCTATAATTCACCCCTCCACTTT
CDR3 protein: CASRQGSSYNSPLHF

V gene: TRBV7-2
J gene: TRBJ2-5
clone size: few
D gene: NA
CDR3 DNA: TGTGCCAGCAGCACGACTGTGGGGGAGACCCAGTACTTC
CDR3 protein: CASSTTVGETQYF

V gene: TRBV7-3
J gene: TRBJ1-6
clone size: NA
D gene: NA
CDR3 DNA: TGTGCCAGCAGCTTATCAGGGGATTTTGGATCACCCCTCCACTTT
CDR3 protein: CASSLSGDFGSPLHF

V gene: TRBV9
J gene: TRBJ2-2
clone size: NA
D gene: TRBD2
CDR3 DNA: TGTGCCAGCAGCGTAGCTTTGCGGGGGGCCAGCACCGGGGAGCTGTTTTTT
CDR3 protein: CASSVALRGASTGELFF

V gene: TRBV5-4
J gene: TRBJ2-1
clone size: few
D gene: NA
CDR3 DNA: TGTGCCAGCAGCTCGGATAGCAGTCCGGACAATGAGCAGTTCTTC
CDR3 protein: CASSSDSSPDNEQFF

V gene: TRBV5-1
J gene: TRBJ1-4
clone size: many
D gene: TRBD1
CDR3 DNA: TGCGCCAGCAGCTTACGACAGGGGGTATCTAATGAAAAACTGTTTTTT
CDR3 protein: CASSLRQGVSNEKLFF

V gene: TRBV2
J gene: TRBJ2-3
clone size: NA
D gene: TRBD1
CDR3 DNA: TGTGCCAGGAGGGACAGGGCAACAGATACGCAGTATTTT
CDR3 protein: CARRDRATDTQYF

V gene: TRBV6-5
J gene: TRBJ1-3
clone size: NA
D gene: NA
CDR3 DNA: TGTGCCAGCAGTTACTCGATACGGGCCTCTGGAAACACCATATATTTT
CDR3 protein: CASSYSIRASGNTIYF

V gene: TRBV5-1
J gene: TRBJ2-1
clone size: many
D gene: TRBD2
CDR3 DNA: TGCGCCAGCAGCTTCGGGACTAGCGGGTACAATGAGCAGTTCTTC
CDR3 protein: CASSFGTSGYNEQFF

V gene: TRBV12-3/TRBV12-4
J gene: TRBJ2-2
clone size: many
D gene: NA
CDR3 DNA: TGTGCCAGCAGCCATGGTGGCGCCGGGGAGCTGTTTTTT
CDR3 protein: CASSHGGAGELFF

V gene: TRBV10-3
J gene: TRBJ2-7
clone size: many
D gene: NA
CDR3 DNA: TGTGCCATCAGTCGACAGCAACCTTCCTACGAGCAGTACTTC
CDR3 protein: CAISRQQPSYEQYF

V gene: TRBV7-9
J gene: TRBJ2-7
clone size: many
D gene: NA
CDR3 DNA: TGTGCCAGCAGCCCTGCGAGGTCCCGCTCCTACGAGCAGTACTTC
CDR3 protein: CASSPARSRSYEQYF

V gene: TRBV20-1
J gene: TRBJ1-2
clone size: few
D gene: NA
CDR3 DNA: TGCAGTGCTAGAGAACAGATCTATGGCTACACCTTC
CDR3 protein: CSAREQIYGYTF

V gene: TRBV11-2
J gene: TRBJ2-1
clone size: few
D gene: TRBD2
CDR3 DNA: TGTGCCAGCAGCGGGCGGGGGGTTTGGAATGAGCAGTTCTTC
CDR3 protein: CASSGRGVWNEQFF

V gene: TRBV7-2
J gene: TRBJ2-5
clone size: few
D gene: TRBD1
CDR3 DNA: TGTGCCAGCACCCGGGACAGGGGTTTGCGGTACTTC
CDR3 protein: CASTRDRGLRYF

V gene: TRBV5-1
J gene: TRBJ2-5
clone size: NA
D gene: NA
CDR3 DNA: TGCGCCAGCAACGCGGTTGAGACCCAGTACTTC
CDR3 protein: CASNAVETQYF